These 25 T cell receptor beta chains came from one sample sequenced in a study of regulatory T cells in long-lasting Graves disease. As to time point: newly diagnosed GD, antithyroid drugs for less than 3 months. RNA extracted from PBMCs served as the sequencing template. For TCR beta, libraries came from iRepertoire HTBI primers and Arm-PCR of CDR3 regions. Each CDR3 protein gets one entry after TCRdb re-called the multiplex PCR reads with MiXCR. The sample lists 450,000 to 650,000 distinct CDR3 sequences, more than 15% occurring once. This sample was shared with a second study, whose subject was T cells in Graves' hyperthyroidism and ophthalmopathy.

The source material was peripheral blood mononuclear cells (PBMCs), sampled at new diagnosis, from a patient treated with antithyroid drugs. The receptors originated from a woman between 40 and 65 years old with Graves disease.

This clonotype was counted at least ten times. The rearrangement links TRBV6-2 or TRBV6-3 to TRBJ2-7; D uncertain. The CDR3 runs to 12 residues. Germline CDR1 MNHEY, CDR2 SVGEGT. The ends were cut back, 6 bases at V and 6 bases at J, with 12 bases in the middle. CDR3 DNA: TGTGCCAGCAGAACGGGTAAAAGCGAGCAGTACTTC. Encoded protein: CASRTGKSEQYF.

This clonotype was seen a few times. A clone one base away is much larger, so this may be a read error. This chain uses TRBV28 with TRBJ1-1, with D unclear. Germline CDR1 MDHEN, CDR2 SYDVKM. The CDR3 is made up of 13 amino acids. V lost 3 bases and J 1 base, leaving 6 bases between the germline ends. The CDR3 nucleotides are TGTGCCAGCAGTTTTTGGGCGAACACTGAAGCTTTCTTT. Its translation is CASSFWANTEAFF.

This clonotype was counted ten times or more. The chain links TRBV6-1 to TRBJ1-1; D is uncertain. This CDR3 region has 14 residues. Germline-derived CDR1 and CDR2 are MNHNS and SASEGT. Trimming took off 2 bases at V and 3 bases at J, with 10 bases between the two ends. The CDR3 sequence: CASSEIGSDTEAFF. CDR3 DNA: TGTGCCAGCAGTGAAATTGGGTCGGACACTGAAGCTTTCTTT.

The V gene is TRBV5-6, the J gene TRBJ1-5; 9 positions match TRBD1. Germline CDR1 SGHDT, CDR2 YYEEEE. This CDR3 comprises 15 residues. V was pared by 4 bases and J by 5 bases, with 7 bases of the junction left unmatched. The CDR3 reads CASSTRDRDYQPQHF. CDR3 sequence (DNA): TGTGCCAGCAGCACCCGGGACAGGGACTATCAGCCCCAGCATTTT.

J is TRBJ1-3 and V is TRBV19; the D gene is possibly TRBD1 (5 bases). Germline V gives CDR1 LNHDA, CDR2 SQIVND (reference sequence). CDR3 length: 14 residues. V gave up 3 bases and J gave up 1 base, with 7 bases separating them. The CDR3 reads CASSMQGSGNTIYF. CDR3 DNA sequence: TGTGCCAGTAGTATGCAGGGTTCTGGAAACACCATATATTTT.

At least ten counts were recorded for this clonotype. This rearrangement joins TRBV20-1 to TRBJ1-1; D unclear. The germline V and J ends were trimmed by 5 bases and 6 bases, with 13 bases remaining between them. CDR3 length equals 12 residues. Germline CDR1 is DFQATT and CDR2 is SNEGSKA (reference sequence). CDR3 nucleotides: TGCAGTGCTTCCAGGTGGCCCGCTGAAGCTTTCTTT. Its protein is CSASRWPAEAFF.

A few counts support this clonotype. The chain carries TRBV19 and TRBJ1-2; weak D call: TRBD1 (5 bases). The germline V gene encodes CDR1 LNHDA and CDR2 SQIVND (reference sequence). This CDR3 region has 14 residues. Trimming cost V 6 bases and J 10 bases, with 21 bases left between them. CDR3 bases: TGTGCCAGTAGCCCAGGGACTGCAGGGCTAGACTACACCTTC. Its translation: CASSPGTAGLDYTF.

This clonotype was picked up a small number of times. The rearrangement joins TRBV11-2 to TRBJ1-4; D may be TRBD1 (5 bases). Looked up from germline, CDR1 is SGHAT and CDR2 is FQNNGV. CDR3 size: 15 residues. V shed 1 base and J shed 5 bases, with 11 bases lying between them. The CDR3 protein is CASSLGGPPNEKLFF. The CDR3 DNA reads TGTGCCAGCAGCTTAGGGGGCCCTCCCAATGAAAAACTGTTTTTT.

This chain connects TRBV10-3 to TRBJ1-5, with TRBD1 as a possible D gene (6 bases). V lost 3 bases to trimming and J lost 1 base, with 10 bases between them. Germline CDR1 ENHRY, CDR2 SYGVKD. CDR3 length: 15 amino acids. The CDR3 DNA reads as TGTGCCATCAGTGATCAGGGGAGAAGCAATCAGCCCCAGCATTTT. This sequence encodes CAISDQGRSNQPQHF.

This clonotype has ten or more counts. The genes are TRBV12-3 or TRBV12-4 and TRBJ2-5, with D uncertain. The length of the CDR3 is 14 residues. V was trimmed by 2 bases and J by 0 bases, leaving 7 bases between them. In DNA form, the CDR3 reads TGTGCCAGCAGTTTAAGGCGGAACCAAGAGACCCAGTACTTC. It is translated as CASSLRRNQETQYF.

This clonotype was seen many times. The chain carries TRBV7-9 and TRBJ2-1; 9 nucleotides line up with TRBD2. The CDR3 is made up of 16 amino acids. The ends lost 5 bases at V and 13 bases at J; junction bases unmatched: 18. Germline V gene sequence: CDR1 SEHNR, CDR2 FQNEAQ (reference sequence). The CDR3 loop is CASSLIPTSGTEGQFF. The CDR3 bases are TGTGCCAGCAGCCTAATCCCGACTAGCGGAACGGAGGGACAGTTCTTC.

This clonotype has ten or more counts. The chain joins TRBV15 to TRBJ2-2; 8 bases match TRBD1. Per germline, CDR1 LNHNV and CDR2 YYDKDF (reference sequence). Trimming removed 1 base from V and 0 bases from J; junction bases left unmatched: 4. This CDR3 is 17 amino acids long. DNA for the CDR3: TGTGCCACCAGCAGAGCCTGGGGACAGGCGAACACCGGGGAGCTGTTTTTT. It translates to CATSRAWGQANTGELFF.

V usage is TRBV5-4 and J usage is TRBJ1-2; D call uncertain. V dropped 0 bases and J dropped 4 bases, with 13 bases sitting between them. The CDR3 covers 15 residues. Per germline, CDR1 SGHNT and CDR2 YYREEE (reference sequence). The CDR3 region is CASSLDRSSPYGYTF. As DNA, the CDR3 is TGTGCCAGCAGCTTGGACCGGAGTTCCCCCTATGGCTACACCTTC.

This clonotype was seen many times. The chain links TRBV11-2 to TRBJ1-1; maybe TRBD1 (6 bases). The V and J ends lost 2 bases and 6 bases respectively, with 13 bases between them. CDR1 and CDR2 from the germline V gene are SGHAT and FQNNGV. The CDR3 has 14 residues. The CDR3 coding sequence is TGTGCCAGCAGCTTACCAATCAGGGGAGCTGAAGCTTTCTTT. This codes for CASSLPIRGAEAFF.

This clonotype was counted a few times. The gene calls are TRBV9 and TRBJ2-1; 7 bases map to TRBD2. CDR3 size: 15 residues. The V segment lost 4 bases and the J segment 4 bases; nucleotides outside the gene matches: 8. Germline V lookup: CDR1 SGDLS, CDR2 YYNGEE. The CDR3 DNA is TGTGCCAGCAGCCTCACATGGGGGGGTTACAATGAGCAGTTCTTC. Its protein is CASSLTWGGYNEQFF.

This clonotype was detected many times. The chain joins TRBV10-3 to TRBJ2-1, with D perhaps matching TRBD2 (6 bases). Trimming stripped 3 bases from V and 11 bases from J, with 20 bases between. Germline loops: CDR1 ENHRY, CDR2 SYGVKD. CDR3 length equals 15 residues. CDR3 DNA: TGTGCCATCAGTGACCCCAGGCCCTCGGGAGAGAAGCAGTTCTTC. Encoded protein: CAISDPRPSGEKQFF.

This clonotype has at least ten counts. The V and J genes are TRBV28 and TRBJ2-2, with 9 bases matching TRBD2. Germline values: CDR1 MDHEN, CDR2 SYDVKM. The CDR3 runs to 16 residues. Trimming removed 7 bases from V and 3 bases from J; junction bases left unmatched: 9. CDR3 residues: CASNAGGLGHTGELFF. The CDR3 DNA is TGTGCCAGCAATGCGGGGGGGCTTGGGCACACCGGGGAGCTGTTTTTT.

There are a few counts of this clonotype. V gene TRBV7-2 combines with J gene TRBJ2-1, with 11 bases aligning to TRBD2. CDR1 and CDR2 from the germline V gene are SGHTA and FQGNSA. The CDR3 length is 15 residues. V lost 5 bases, J lost 7 bases, and 7 bases stayed unmatched. CDR3 protein: CASSTSGGPPNEQFF. As DNA, the CDR3 is TGTGCCAGCAGCACTAGCGGGGGCCCCCCGAATGAGCAGTTCTTC.

This clonotype was found many times. The rearrangement uses TRBV3-1 and TRBJ2-1; perhaps TRBD1 as D (7 bases). The ends were cut back, 0 bases at V and 6 bases at J, with 12 bases in the middle. Germline V lookup: CDR1 LGHDT, CDR2 YNNKEL (reference sequence). The CDR3 has 15 amino acids. For the CDR3, the DNA is TGTGCCAGCAGCCAAGAAAACAGGGGAGGCAATGAGCAGTTCTTC. Translated, it gives CASSQENRGGNEQFF.

This clonotype has just a few counts. The gene calls are TRBV6-5 and TRBJ1-6, with a weak D call TRBD1 (6 bases). CDR1 and CDR2 (germline): MNHEY, SVGAGI. CDR3 size: 17 residues. Between the trimmed V and J ends, which lost 0 bases and 5 bases, there was a span of 14 bases. The CDR3 DNA sequence: TGTGCCAGCAGTTACTCGAAGGGGGGGGCGAATAATTCACCCCTCCACTTT. It translates to CASSYSKGGANNSPLHF.

This clonotype was picked up a small number of times. This may stem from a read error, because a much larger clone lies one nucleotide away. The rearrangement links TRBV2 to TRBJ2-5; D possibly corresponds to TRBD2 (5 bases). The J call is doubtful: the DNA matches TRBJ2-1 better. Germline loops: CDR1 SNHLY, CDR2 FYNNEI. This CDR3 is built from 15 residues. This chain's CDR3 is CASSEGDPRVNGQFF. The CDR3 DNA is TGTGCCAGCAGTGAAGGTGACCCGCGGGTGAATGGGCAGTTCTTC.

This clonotype was picked up many times. The V gene is TRBV12-3 or TRBV12-4, the J gene TRBJ2-1; 7 bases are shared with TRBD1. This CDR3 spans 14 amino acids. Trimming cost V 4 bases and J 13 bases; bases outside gene matches: 13. The CDR3 sequence is CASSSSHPGGGQFF. For the CDR3, the DNA is TGTGCCAGCAGTTCCAGCCATCCAGGGGGTGGACAGTTCTTC.

About this clonotype: This may be a read error, as it is one base from a much larger clone. The chain employs TRBV27 and TRBJ2-2; D assignment may be TRBD1 or TRBD2 (5 bases each). Trimming stripped 7 bases from V and 4 bases from J, with 19 bases between. Germline lookup yields CDR1 MNHEY and CDR2 SMNVEV (reference sequence). The CDR3 has 16 residues. The CDR3 is CASMKNGAATTGELFF. For the CDR3, the DNA is TGTGCCAGCATGAAGAACGGGGCCGCGACCACCGGGGAGCTGTTTTTT.

In DNA form, the CDR3 reads TGTGCCAGCAGCTTGGATAGGGATTTAACCCAGTACTTC. It encodes CASSLDRDLTQYF. V and J are TRBV5-5 and TRBJ2-5, with D hard to call. This CDR3 is 13 amino acids long. The V end was cut by 0 bases, the J end by 8 bases, with 11 bases between. CDR1 SGHKS and CDR2 YYEKEE come from the germline V gene (reference sequence).

The V and J genes are TRBV12-5 and TRBJ2-1; D is unclear. Germline V lookup: CDR1 LGHNT, CDR2 FRNRAP. This CDR3 is 10 amino acids long. V was shortened by 4 bases and J by 10 bases, with 5 bases between the two germline ends. DNA of the CDR3: TGTGCTAGTGGTTCCCTCGAGCAGTTCTTC. It encodes CASGSLEQFF.